These 7 T cell receptor beta chains came from one sample sequenced in a study of blood T cells in healthy people across ages. A second PCR of roughly 7 to 11 cycles used a sample-barcoded 5' primer and a J-beta primer mix. A single record per CDR3 protein comes from TCRdb applying MiXCR to the 5' RACE reads. The sample carries about 1 million distinct CDR3 sequences, around 45% recorded once. Sequenced: blood. Receptor source: a woman aged 60-70 years in good health.

The V call is TRBV20-1, the J call TRBJ1-1, with TRBD1 as a possible D gene (6 bases). The length of the CDR3 is 14 residues. The germline V gene encodes CDR1 DFQATT and CDR2 SNEGSKA (reference sequence). The V end was cut by 5 bases, the J end by 3 bases, with 16 bases between. CDR3 coding DNA: TGCAGTGCTCCTCTTCAGGGGCGAGACACTGAAGCTTTCTTT. It yields the protein CSAPLQGRDTEAFF.

This clonotype appeared a few times. The chain employs TRBV10-2 and TRBJ2-7, with D possibly matching TRBD2 (5 bases). Trimming took 6 bases from V and 6 from J, leaving 21 bases between them. CDR3 size: 15 residues. Germline values: CDR1 WSHSY, CDR2 SAAADI. In nucleotides, the CDR3 is TGCGCCAGCAGGATGTCGGCAGGTGACCGGGGCGAGCAGTACTTC. Translating it yields CASRMSAGDRGEQYF.

A few counts support this clonotype. V usage is TRBV5-1 and J usage is TRBJ2-5; D is uncertain. The CDR3 extends over 16 amino acids. The germline V gene encodes CDR1 SGHRS and CDR2 YFSETQ. The V end was cut by 0 bases, the J end by 4 bases, with 16 bases between. The CDR3 here is CASSLARNLLGETQYF. The CDR3 DNA reads TGCGCCAGCAGCTTGGCCAGAAACCTCTTGGGAGAGACCCAGTACTTC.

About this clonotype itself: Possible read error: a much larger clone is one base away. This chain links TRBV7-2 with TRBJ2-7; no clear D. Germline V gene data show CDR1 as SGHTA and CDR2 as FQGNSA. The CDR3 spans 18 residues. In DNA form, the CDR3 reads TGTGCCGGCAGCTTAGGCCCCGCAGGCCCCCTGAGCTCCTACGAGCAGTACTTC. Its translation: CAGSLGPAGPLSSYEQYF.

The chain couples TRBV6-4 to TRBJ2-4, with D perhaps matching TRBD1 or TRBD2 (5 bases each). Germline V lookup: CDR1 MRHNA, CDR2 SNTAGT. The V gene lost 9 bases and the J gene lost 2 bases, with 8 bases spanning the gap. CDR3 length: 12 residues. The CDR3 loop reads CAREGTKNIQYF. In DNA, the CDR3 is TGTGCCAGAGAGGGGACCAAAAACATTCAGTACTTC.

This clonotype was detected only a few times. Sequence at one end of the junction differs from germline and may be a read error. The DNA of the CDR3 is TGTGCCAGCGGCCACAGTGGCGAGCAGTACTTC. Translated: CASGHSGEQYF. The chain is built from TRBV3-1 and TRBJ2-7; D ambiguous. The V gene's germline CDR1 is LGHDT and CDR2 YNNKEL (reference sequence). The CDR3 totals 11 residues.

The chain combines TRBV5-6 with TRBJ1-6; TRBD1 aligns across 7 bases. Germline V gives CDR1 SGHDT, CDR2 YYEEEE. This CDR3 contains 15 residues. The ends lost 4 bases at V and 11 bases at J; junction bases unmatched: 12. The CDR3 coding sequence is TGTGCCAGCAGCACGACAGGGAGATTACGCGCACCCCTCCACTTT. This sequence encodes CASSTTGRLRAPLHF.